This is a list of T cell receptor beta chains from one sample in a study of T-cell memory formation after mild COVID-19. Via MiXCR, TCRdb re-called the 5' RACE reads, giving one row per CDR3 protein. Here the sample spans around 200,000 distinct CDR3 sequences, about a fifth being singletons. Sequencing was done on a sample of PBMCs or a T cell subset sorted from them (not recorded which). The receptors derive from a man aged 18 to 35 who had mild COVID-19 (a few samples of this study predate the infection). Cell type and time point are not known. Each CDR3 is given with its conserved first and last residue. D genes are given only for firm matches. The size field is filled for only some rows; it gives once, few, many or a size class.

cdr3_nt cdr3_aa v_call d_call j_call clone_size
TGTGCCAGCAGCTCTCAACGGAGCAATGAGCAGTTCTTC CASSSQRSNEQFF TRBV7-2 . TRBJ2-1 .
TGTGCCAGCAGTTTCCAGGACAGGGCAGGCACTGAAGCTTTCTTT CASSFQDRAGTEAFF TRBV27 TRBD1 TRBJ1-1 .
TGTGCCAGCAGGCCCGGGACAGGGTGGAATCAGCCCCAGCATTTT CASRPGTGWNQPQHF TRBV12-3/TRBV12-4 TRBD1 TRBJ1-5 few
TGTGCCAGCAGCAAGACAGTGGGGAACACTGAAGCTTTCTTT CASSKTVGNTEAFF TRBV11-1 . TRBJ1-1 .
TGTGCCAGCAGCCCTCGACAGGGGCACACTGAAGCTTTCTTT CASSPRQGHTEAFF TRBV7-2 TRBD1 TRBJ1-1 .
TGTGCCAGCAGCCGAGGACAGGGGCTCGAGCAGTACTTC CASSRGQGLEQYF TRBV2 TRBD1 TRBJ2-7 .
TGTGCCAGCAGCTTAGGCCCAGGGCTTCGCAATCAGCCCCAGCATTTT CASSLGPGLRNQPQHF TRBV7-9 . TRBJ1-5 .
TGCGCCAGCACTCGGGCCACGTCCCTTAGCACAGATACGCAGTATTTT CASTRATSLSTDTQYF TRBV5-1 . TRBJ2-3 .
TGCGCCAGCAGCCAGGCTTTGGGAGGCCCATACATTCAGTACTTC CASSQALGGPYIQYF TRBV4-3 . TRBJ2-4 once
TGTGCCACCAGTGATGGTCCTACGGAGACCCAGTACTTC CATSDGPTETQYF TRBV24-1 . TRBJ2-5 many
TGTGCCAGCAGCTCGGAGACCCAGTACTTC CASSSETQYF TRBV7-9 . TRBJ2-5 .
TGCGCCAGCAGCTTCCGACAGGGAACGAACACCGGGGAGCTGTTTTTT CASSFRQGTNTGELFF TRBV5-1 TRBD1 TRBJ2-2 few
TGCAGTGCACAGGGGGGCAATCAGCCCCAGCATTTT CSAQGGNQPQHF TRBV20-1 TRBD1 TRBJ1-5 many
TGCAGTGCTACCGGGACCCCAGGGGATACGCAGTATTTT CSATGTPGDTQYF TRBV20-1 . TRBJ2-3 many
TGTGCCAGCAGTCGAAGAGGAGATGAGCAGTTCTTC CASSRRGDEQFF TRBV6-2/TRBV6-3 . TRBJ2-1 few
TGTGCCAGCAGCTTAGCAATGCAGGGAGATACGCAGTATTTT CASSLAMQGDTQYF TRBV7-2 . TRBJ2-3 few
TGTGCCAGCAGCGCACAGGGGGCGACCGGGGAGCTGTTTTTT CASSAQGATGELFF TRBV7-9 TRBD1 TRBJ2-2 few
TGCAGTGCTCGGTATAGCGGGGGGGCCACCGGGGAGCTGTTTTTT CSARYSGGATGELFF TRBV20-1 TRBD2 TRBJ2-2 few